The present entry profiles one T cell receptor (beta chain) with its context. This specimen comes from a study of T cell changes during pregnancy in multiple sclerosis. Germline loops: CDR1 SGHDT, CDR2 YYEEEE. J gave up 5 bases and V 4 bases, and 6 bases lay outside the gene matches. There are 15 residues in the CDR3. Repertoires were generated with immunoSEQ multiplex PCR, while TCRdb's copy carries only in-frame clones and drops some. The profile shows 60,000 to 65,000 clones, around 93% of them singletons. Specimen: peripheral blood, collected in the second trimester of pregnancy. The rearrangement links TRBV5-6 to TRBJ1-6, with 7 bases aligning to TRBD1. This clonotype was obtained from a female donor in good health, enrolled as a control in a pregnancy study. The CDR3 loop reads CASSGGQGDNSPLHF. DNA for the CDR3: TGTGCCAGCAGCGGCGGGCAGGGGGATAATTCACCCCTCCACTTT.